The TCR beta chain described here comes from a study of monozygotic twins with inflammatory bowel disease. Findings and caveats of the study: Using the inverse Simpson index, IBD patients had lower TCRbeta diversity than healthy co-twins.

The CDR3 is 15 amino acids. A word on this clonotype: As yet, its antigen is unknown.

cDNA was made in eight separate reactions per sample. TCRdb reprocessed the 5' RACE reads and reports one entry per CDR3 protein, with no DNA. This sample's table reports around 100,000 distinct CDR3 sequences. The sequence derives from a human donor with ulcerative colitis or Crohn's disease, or a healthy co-twin of an affected twin (not recorded which). Sequences were obtained from blood. The rearrangement links TRBV12-3 or TRBV12-4 to TRBJ2-3; TCRdb's D call, TRBD2, is unchecked because there is no DNA. The CDR3 region is CASSKLAGFPDTQYF.